This TCR beta chain was retrieved from a study of blood T cell repertoires in COVID-19. Across the whole study: Material from acute and convalescent COVID-19 was sourced from the United States, Italy and Spain.

In the study's own analysis: Amplification of reference gene primers was used by the study to estimate nucleated cell counts. Only in-frame clones appear in the TCRdb table, and some are missing; sequencing was by immunoSEQ multiplex PCR. Clone size and V and J calls were adopted from that table, with D and trimming inferred from the DNA. This table holds roughly 250,000 clones, 75% to 90% found once. The CDR3 runs to 14 residues. V dropped 7 bases and J dropped 0; count of bases not matched to a gene: 3. CDR1 and CDR2 from the germline V gene are SGHNT and YYREEE (reference sequence). The source is a woman between 40 and 50 years old with acute or convalescent COVID-19. The sequenced sample consisted of peripheral blood. V usage is TRBV5-4 and J usage is TRBJ2-1; 8 nucleotides agree with TRBD2. CDR3 nucleotides: TGTGCCAGCCGGCGGGGGGACTCCTACAATGAGCAGTTCTTC. Protein product: CASRRGDSYNEQFF.